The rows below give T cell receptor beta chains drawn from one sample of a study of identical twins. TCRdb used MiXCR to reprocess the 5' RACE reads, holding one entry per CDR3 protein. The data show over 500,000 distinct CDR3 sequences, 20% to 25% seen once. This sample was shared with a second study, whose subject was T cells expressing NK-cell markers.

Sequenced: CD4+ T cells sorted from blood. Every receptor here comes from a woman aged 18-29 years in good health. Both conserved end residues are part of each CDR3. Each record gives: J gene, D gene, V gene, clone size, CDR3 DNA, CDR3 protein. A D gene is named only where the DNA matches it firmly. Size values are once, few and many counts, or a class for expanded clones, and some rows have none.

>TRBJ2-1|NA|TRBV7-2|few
TGTGCCAGCAGAGATCATGAGCAGTTCTTC
CASRDHEQFF
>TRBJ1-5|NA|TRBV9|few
TGTGCCAACAGCACCGGGACGGACCGTAATCAGCCCCAGCATTTT
CANSTGTDRNQPQHF
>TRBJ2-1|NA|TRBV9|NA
TGTGCCAGCAGCGTAGAGGTCCACAATGAGCAGTTCTTC
CASSVEVHNEQFF
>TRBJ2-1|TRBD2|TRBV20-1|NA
TGCAGTGCTAGAGATTTCCGTACTAGCGGAGCTGAGCAGTTCTTC
CSARDFRTSGAEQFF
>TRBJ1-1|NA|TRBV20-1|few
TGCAGCCAGCTTGACGGTCACATGAACACTGAAGCTTTCTTT
CSQLDGHMNTEAFF
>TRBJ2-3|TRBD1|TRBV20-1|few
TGCAGTGCTTTTCATCCGGGACAGAGAGCAGATACGCAGTATTTT
CSAFHPGQRADTQYF
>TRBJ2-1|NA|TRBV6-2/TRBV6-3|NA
TGTGCCAGCAGGCGCAGGGATTCGGCACAATATGAGCAGTTCTTC
CASRRRDSAQYEQFF
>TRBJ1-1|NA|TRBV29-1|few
TGCAGCGTTGAGCCGGGTCGGAACACTGAAGCTTTCTTT
CSVEPGRNTEAFF
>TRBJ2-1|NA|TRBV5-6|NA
TGTGCCAGCAGCTCACCTTTAGGGGTTTGGGGACCTAAAAGCTCCTACAATGAGCAGTTCTTC
CASSSPLGVWGPKSSYNEQFF
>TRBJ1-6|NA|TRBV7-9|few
TGTGCCAGCAGCCACAATTACGCCCTCCACTTT
CASSHNYALHF
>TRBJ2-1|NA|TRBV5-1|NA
TGCGCCAGCAGCCCGGTCTCTAATCAGGAGCAGTTCTTC
CASSPVSNQEQFF
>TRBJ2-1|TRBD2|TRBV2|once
TGTGCCAGCCGTGGACTAGCGGGGGGGAATGAGCAGTTCTTC
CASRGLAGGNEQFF
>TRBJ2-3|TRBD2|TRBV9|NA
TGTGCCAGCAGCGTAGGCGGGAGTGCACTGGGCGGCACAGATACGCAGTATTTT
CASSVGGSALGGTDTQYF
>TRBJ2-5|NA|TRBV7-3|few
TGTGCCAGCAGCCCCTACTTTGTGACAGGATCCGGTGAGACCCAGTACTTC
CASSPYFVTGSGETQYF
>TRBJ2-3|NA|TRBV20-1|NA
TGCAGTGCTAAAGTAGCGGCTAGCACAGATACGCAGTATTTT
CSAKVAASTDTQYF
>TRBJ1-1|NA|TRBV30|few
TGTGCCTGGAGCCGTATGAACACTGAAGCTTTCTTT
CAWSRMNTEAFF
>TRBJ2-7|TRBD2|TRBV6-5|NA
TGTGCCAGCAGTTACTCGCGGGGGGGCCGTTACGAGCAGTACTTC
CASSYSRGGRYEQYF
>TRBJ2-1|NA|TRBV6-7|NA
TGTGCCAGCAGTTACTCGACGGGGAATTTCCACAATGAGCAGTTCTTC
CASSYSTGNFHNEQFF
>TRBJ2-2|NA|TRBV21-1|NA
TGTGCCAGCAGCCAGGGACCGCCAGTGGACACCGGGGAGCTGTTTTTT
CASSQGPPVDTGELFF
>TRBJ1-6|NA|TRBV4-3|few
TGCGCCAGCAGCCAAAATTCCCAGGGGCCGAATTCACCCCTCCACTTT
CASSQNSQGPNSPLHF
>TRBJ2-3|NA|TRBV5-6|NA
TGTGCCAGCAGCACACTCACAGATACGCAGTATTTT
CASSTLTDTQYF
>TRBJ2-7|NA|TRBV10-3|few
TGTGCCATCAGTGACCGGGGGCCCCTCGGCGAGCAGTACTTC
CAISDRGPLGEQYF
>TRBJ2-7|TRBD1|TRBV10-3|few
TGTGCCATCAGTGCCTGGGACAGCCCGTCGGCCGAGCAGTACTTC
CAISAWDSPSAEQYF
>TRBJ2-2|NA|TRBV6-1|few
TGTGCCAGCAGTGTGGACTGGGGGACCGGGGAGCTGTTTTTT
CASSVDWGTGELFF
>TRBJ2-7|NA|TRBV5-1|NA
TGCGCCAGCAGCTTTTCCAGCGGGCCCTTAACCTACGAGCAGTACTTC
CASSFSSGPLTYEQYF
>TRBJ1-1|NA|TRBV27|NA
TGTGCCAGCAGTTATGGGGCACCGGGGAAAAACACTGAAGCTTTCTTT
CASSYGAPGKNTEAFF
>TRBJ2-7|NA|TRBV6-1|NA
TGTGCCAGCACCCAGCTAGGGGGTGGCCCTTACGAGCAGTACTTC
CASTQLGGGPYEQYF
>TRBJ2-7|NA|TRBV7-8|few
TGTGCCAGCAGTAACCGGGACGCCGGTTCGAACGGGCAGTACTTC
CASSNRDAGSNGQYF
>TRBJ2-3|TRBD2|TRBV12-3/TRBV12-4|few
TGTGCCAGCAGTTTTAGGGGAGGGGATACGCAGTATTTT
CASSFRGGDTQYF
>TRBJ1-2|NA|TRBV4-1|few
TGCGCCAGCAGCCCCCAGGTTTCTAACTATGGCTACACCTTC
CASSPQVSNYGYTF
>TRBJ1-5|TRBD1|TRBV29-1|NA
TGCAGCGTCGGGACAGCCGCCTCGGGTAATCAGCCCCAGCATTTT
CSVGTAASGNQPQHF
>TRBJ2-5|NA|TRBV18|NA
TGTGCCAGCTCACCACCCAGGGGCCCGGAGACCCAGTACTTC
CASSPPRGPETQYF
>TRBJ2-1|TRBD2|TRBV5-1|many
TGCGCCAGCAGCTTGGTGGTCGGGGGGGGAAATGAGCAGTTCTTC
CASSLVVGGGNEQFF
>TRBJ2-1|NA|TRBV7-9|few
TGTGCCAGCAGCTCAGTCGCCCTTAGGGGCAATGAGCAGTTCTTC
CASSSVALRGNEQFF
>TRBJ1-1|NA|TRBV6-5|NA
TGTGCCAGCAGTTACGTAGGGGGCACTGAAGCTTTCTTT
CASSYVGGTEAFF